This T cell receptor (beta chain) was identified during a study of T cell repertoires in cytomegalovirus infection. In the study overall: Public TCR beta signatures indicated both CMV infection and matching HLA type.

The CDR3 has 21 amino acids. Trimming pared 4 bases from V and 0 bases from J, leaving 29 bases between. The V gene's germline CDR1 is SGHRS and CDR2 YFSETQ. TCRdb analysed the reads with MiXCR anew, one entry per CDR3 protein. The table records 230,000 or so distinct CDR3 sequences, approximately 15% of them present only once. Study conclusions and caveats: The ex vivo response was dominated by HLA-C-restricted CMV-specific TCR beta clonotypes.

This clonotype was observed a handful of times. What it binds is unknown. Source material: CD8+ T cells from PBMCs. V and J are TRBV5-1 and TRBJ2-4, with D unresolved. The origin of this receptor is a human donor in good health (CMV status not recorded). Some clones in this sample may be carry-over from other donors' samples. CDR3: CASSPSSNRQPPNVAKNIQYF. The CDR3 DNA follows: TGCGCCAGCAGCCCGTCGTCGAATCGTCAACCGCCTAACGTAGCCAAAAACATTCAGTACTTC.